This paragraph reports one T cell receptor (beta chain). Its target is unknown. The CDR3 totals 14 residues. V shed 5 bases, J shed 5 bases, and the junction held 6 bases outside the gene matches. CDR1 and CDR2 (germline): MNHEY, SMNVEV (reference sequence). This specimen belongs to a study of beta chain features in type 1 diabetes. Study details: Healthy donors resembled patients in age, gender and cell yields. Over all samples combined, some 110 million sorted cells were examined. Study-wide results and limits: Moderate but significant shortening of TCRB CDR3s was recorded in all four CD4+ subsets from Type 1 diabetes patients. Comparison showed that naive, central memory and Treg TCRB repertoires appeared more similar among patients than among healthy donors.

Expressed TCRB transcripts were sequenced after all isolated RNA was converted to cDNA. Measured with immunoSEQ multiplex PCR; TCRdb has only the in-frame clones, and not every one. This sample carries approximately 730,000 clones, around 15% of them seen once, and the ten largest clones take less than 0.025%. V and J are TRBV27 and TRBJ1-5, with TRBD1 matching over 7 bases. Sequencing input: naive CD4+ T cells from blood. The sequence was collected from a man aged 18 to 30 with type 1 diabetes. The CDR3 sequence: CASSRQGGDQPQHF. DNA for the CDR3: TGTGCCAGCAGTCGACAGGGAGGAGATCAGCCCCAGCATTTT.